The present T cell receptor (beta chain) was sequenced within a study of T-cell reconstitution after alpha-beta-depleted transplantation in children. This clonotype is categorized as medium-sized. The antigen remains unidentified. The TCRbeta library was prepared with unique molecular identifiers. MiXCR, applied by TCRdb to the PCR reads, yields one record per CDR3 protein. Here the sample spans approximately 18,000 distinct CDR3 sequences, around 13% being singletons. Notes on the study in general: Expanded graft clones, several hundred of them, were reportedly the source of alpha-beta T cells about two months after transplant.

The receptor was isolated from a female patient aged 2-9 years who had a stem cell transplant for congenital amegakaryocytic thrombocytopenia, so the T cells may come from the graft donor. The sequences come from PBMCs, mostly from graft donor cells, collected 60 days after TCRalphabeta/CD19-depleted stem cell transplant.

This chain's CDR3 is CSVEDSGEEQFF. As DNA, the CDR3 is TGCAGCGTTGAAGATTCCGGGGAGGAGCAGTTCTTC. V gene TRBV29-1 combines with J gene TRBJ2-1, with D perhaps matching TRBD2 (5 bases). The CDR3 length is 12 residues. CDR1 is SQVTM and CDR2 is ANQGSEA in the germline V gene. V shed 0 bases and J shed 10 bases, with 10 bases lying between them.